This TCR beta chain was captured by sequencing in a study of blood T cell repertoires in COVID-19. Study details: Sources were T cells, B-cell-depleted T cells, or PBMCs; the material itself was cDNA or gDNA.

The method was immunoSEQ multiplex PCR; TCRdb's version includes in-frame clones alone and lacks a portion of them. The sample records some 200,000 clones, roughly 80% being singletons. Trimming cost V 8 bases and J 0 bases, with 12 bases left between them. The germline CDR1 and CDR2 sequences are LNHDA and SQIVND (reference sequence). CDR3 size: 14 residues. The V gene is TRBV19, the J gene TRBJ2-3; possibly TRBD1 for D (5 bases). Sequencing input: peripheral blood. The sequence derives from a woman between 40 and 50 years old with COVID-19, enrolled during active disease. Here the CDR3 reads CASGRAGSTDTQYF. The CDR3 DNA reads TGTGCCAGTGGACGGGCAGGGAGCACAGATACGCAGTATTTT.